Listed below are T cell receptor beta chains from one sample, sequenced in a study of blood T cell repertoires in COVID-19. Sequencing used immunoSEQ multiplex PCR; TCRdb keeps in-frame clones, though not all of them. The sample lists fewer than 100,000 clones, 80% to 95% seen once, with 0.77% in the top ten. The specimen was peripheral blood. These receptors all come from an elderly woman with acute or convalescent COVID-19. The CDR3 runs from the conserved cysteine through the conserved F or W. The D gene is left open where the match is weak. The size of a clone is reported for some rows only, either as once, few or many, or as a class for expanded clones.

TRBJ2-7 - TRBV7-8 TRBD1 TGTGCCAGCAGCTTAGAAGGGGGCGGTTACGAGCAGTACTTC CASSLEGGGYEQYF
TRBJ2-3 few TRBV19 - TGTGCCAGTAGCCCAGGGCTCCTTAAGGATACGCAGTATTTT CASSPGLLKDTQYF
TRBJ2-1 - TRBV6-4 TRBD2 TGTGCCAGCACCGCCGATTATACCCTAGCGGGGGGGCGCTACAATGAGCAGTTCTTC CASTADYTLAGGRYNEQFF
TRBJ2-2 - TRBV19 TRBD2 TGTGCCAGTAGTATCGGGGCTAGCGGACTGAACACCGGGGAGCTGTTTTTT CASSIGASGLNTGELFF
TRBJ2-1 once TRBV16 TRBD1 TGTGCCAGCAGCCTAGCCGGGACAGGGAATGAGCAGTTCTTC CASSLAGTGNEQFF
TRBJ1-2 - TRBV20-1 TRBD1 TGCAGTGCTAGTGGAGGGGGCGCGCAGTATGGCTACACCTTC CSASGGGAQYGYTF
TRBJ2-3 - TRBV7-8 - TGTGCCAGCAGCCTTCTCAGGGGTGGCACAGATACGCAGTATTTT CASSLLRGGTDTQYF
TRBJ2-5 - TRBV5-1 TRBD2 TGCGCCAGCAGCTTGGGGGGTAGCGGGAAACAAGAGACCCAGTACTTC CASSLGGSGKQETQYF
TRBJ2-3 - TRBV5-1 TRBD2 TGCGCCAGCAGCTATACGGGACTACAAACAGATACGCAGTATTTT CASSYTGLQTDTQYF
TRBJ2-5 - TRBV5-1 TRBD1 TGCGCCAGCAGCTTGGGGACAGGGGATGGAGGGAAGACCCAGTACTTC CASSLGTGDGGKTQYF
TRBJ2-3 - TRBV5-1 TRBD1 TGCGCCAGCAGCTTGGAGGGACAGGGGGTGGTGGATACGCAGTATTTT CASSLEGQGVVDTQYF
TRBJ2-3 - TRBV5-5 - TGTGCCAGCAGCTTGTTTTCAGGGCAGAAAGATACGCAGTATTTT CASSLFSGQKDTQYF
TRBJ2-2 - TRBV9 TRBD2 TGTGCCAGCAGCGTAGTGGCTAGCGGGAGTACCGGGGAGCTGTTTTTT CASSVVASGSTGELFF
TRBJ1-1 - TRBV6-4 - TGTGCCAGCAGTGACTCGAGGAACACTGAAGCTTTCTTT CASSDSRNTEAFF
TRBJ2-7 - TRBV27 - TGTGCCAGCAGTTTAAGGGGCGCCTACGAGCAGTACTTC CASSLRGAYEQYF
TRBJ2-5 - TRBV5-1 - TGCGCCAGCAGCTCAATGGGACTCCCGGAGACCCAGTACTTC CASSSMGLPETQYF
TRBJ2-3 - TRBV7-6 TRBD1 TGTGCCAGCAGCTTAGACGGTCCCGGGACAGGGTTTACTGATACGCAGTATTTT CASSLDGPGTGFTDTQYF
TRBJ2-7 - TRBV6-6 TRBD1 TGTGCCAGCAGTCCTCTAGGGGGACAGGGAGGCTCCGAGCAGTACTTC CASSPLGGQGGSEQYF
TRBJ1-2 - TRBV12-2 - TGTGCAAGTCGTCCCATTGGGACACTCAACTATGGCTACACCTTC CASRPIGTLNYGYTF
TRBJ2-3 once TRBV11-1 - TGTGCCAGCAGCTTCCCCACAGGGACAGATACGCAGTATTTT CASSFPTGTDTQYF
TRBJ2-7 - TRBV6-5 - TGTGCCAGCAGTTACGGGACACCTCTTGGGGCTTACGAGCAGTACTTC CASSYGTPLGAYEQYF
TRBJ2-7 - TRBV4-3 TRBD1 TGCGCCAGCAGCCAAGGGACAGGGCCCTACGAGCAGTACTTC CASSQGTGPYEQYF
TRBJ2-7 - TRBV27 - TGTGCCAGCAGTTTCAGGGACTCATCATACGAGCAGTACTTC CASSFRDSSYEQYF
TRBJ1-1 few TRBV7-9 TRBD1 TGTGCCAGCAGCTTTGGACAGGGTATTGACACTGAAGCTTTCTTT CASSFGQGIDTEAFF
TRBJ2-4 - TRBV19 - TGTGCCAGTAGTACTGGAGGGATAGCCAAAAACATTCAGTACTTC CASSTGGIAKNIQYF
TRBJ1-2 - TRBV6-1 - TGTGCCAGCAGTGATTCGAGGGGGACTAACTATGGCTACACCTTC CASSDSRGTNYGYTF
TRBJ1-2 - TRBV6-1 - TGTGCCAGCAGTGAAGCGCTGGCAGCGAACTATGGCTACACCTTC CASSEALAANYGYTF
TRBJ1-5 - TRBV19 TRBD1 TGTGCCAGTAGTATAGGTGGTGCAGGGGGCCATCAGCCCCAGCATTTT CASSIGGAGGHQPQHF
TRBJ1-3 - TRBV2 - TGTGCCAGCAGTGAAGGCAGGGGCTCTGGAAACACCATATATTTT CASSEGRGSGNTIYF
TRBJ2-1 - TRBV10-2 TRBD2 TGCGCCAGCAGGACTAGCGGTTTCTCCTACAATGAGCAGTTCTTC CASRTSGFSYNEQFF
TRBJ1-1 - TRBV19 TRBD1 TGTGCCAGTAGTATACGGGTAAGGAACAGGGGCCCTGAAGCTTTCTTT CASSIRVRNRGPEAFF
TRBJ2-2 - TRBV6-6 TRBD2 TGTGCCAGCAGTCAGACTAGCGGGGGAAGAGGCGCCGGGGAGCTGTTTTTT CASSQTSGGRGAGELFF
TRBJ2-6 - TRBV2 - TGTGCCAGCAGCCTAGGGGGGGCCGGGGCCAACGTCCTGACTTTC CASSLGGAGANVLTF
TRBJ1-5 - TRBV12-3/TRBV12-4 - TGTGCCAGCAGTGTATGGGGCCAGCCCCAGCATTTT CASSVWGQPQHF
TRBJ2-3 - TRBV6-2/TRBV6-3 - TGTGCCAGCAGTTACAGGACACCTAGCACAGATACGCAGTATTTT CASSYRTPSTDTQYF
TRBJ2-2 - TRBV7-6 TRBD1 TGTGCCAGCAGCTTAACACAGGGGGCAGTCGGGGAGCTGTTTTTT CASSLTQGAVGELFF
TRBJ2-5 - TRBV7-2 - TGTGCCAGCAGCCCCGGGGAGACCCAGTACTTC CASSPGETQYF
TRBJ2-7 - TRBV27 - TGTGCCAGCCTCACCCCCGCGCCTGCTTCCTACGAGCAGTACTTC CASLTPAPASYEQYF
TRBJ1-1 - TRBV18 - TGTGCCAGCTCACCACTTAGGACACCAATGAACACTGAAGCTTTCTTT CASSPLRTPMNTEAFF
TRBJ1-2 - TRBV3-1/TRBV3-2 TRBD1 TGTGCCAGCAGCTTAGACAGGGGAAATGGCTACACCTTC CASSLDRGNGYTF
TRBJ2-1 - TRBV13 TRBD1 TGTGCCAGCAGCCCTCCGGGACAGGGGTCCTACAATGAGCAGTTCTTC CASSPPGQGSYNEQFF
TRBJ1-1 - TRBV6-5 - TGTGCCAGCAGTTACTCGAGCAAGGGGTTTTTGGCTTTCTTT CASSYSSKGFLAFF
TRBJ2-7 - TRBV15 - TGTGCCACCAGCACGGGGACTTCCTACGAGCAGTACTTC CATSTGTSYEQYF